This entry describes one T cell receptor (beta chain). This record comes from a study of blood T cell repertoires in COVID-19. Overall study: The origin of the acute and convalescent COVID-19 samples was the United States, Italy and Spain.

V shed 3 bases and J 5 bases; nucleotides not matched to a gene: 0. Germline CDR1 reads WNHNN; CDR2 reads SYGVQD (reference sequence). The CDR3 has 12 amino acids. Methods used by the authors: Reference gene primer amplification in the assay estimated nucleated cell counts. The method was immunoSEQ multiplex PCR; TCRdb's version includes in-frame clones alone and lacks a portion of them. Clone size and V and J calls were adopted from that table, with D and trimming inferred from the DNA. The profile shows around 700,000 clones, 75% to 90% of them singletons. The TCR comes from a woman aged 18-35 years with acute or convalescent COVID-19. The chain couples TRBV10-1 to TRBJ2-7; TRBD2 agrees at 8 bases. The material sequenced was peripheral blood. The CDR3 bases are TGCGCCAGCAGTGACGGGGGGGACGAGCAGTACTTC. Its translation is CASSDGGDEQYF.